Following are 2 T cell receptor beta chains from one sample sequenced in a study of CD8+CD57+ T cells in acquired aplastic anemia. Patients chosen for sequencing had shown CD8+CD57+ cell expansion by flow cytometry. The use of genomic DNA as template underpinned the TCR beta VDJ and CDR3 profiling. In TCRdb, the reads were re-called with MiXCR into one record per CDR3 protein. In the table there are 50,000 or so distinct CDR3 sequences, around 50% of which are singletons. The material sequenced was sorted CD4+, CD8+, or CD8+CD57+ T cells (not recorded which) from PBMCs. Source of these receptors: a human donor with aplastic anemia.

The chain carries TRBV9 and TRBJ2-7; D may correspond to TRBD1 or TRBD2 (5 bases each). The V end lost 4 bases, the J end lost 4 bases, and 15 bases lay between the germline ends. This CDR3 is 14 amino acids long. CDR1 and CDR2 (germline): SGDLS, YYNGEE. The CDR3 is CASSPNRDLYEQYF. The CDR3 nucleotides read TGTGCCAGCAGCCCGAATCGGGACCTATACGAGCAGTACTTC.

V gene TRBV20-1 combines with J gene TRBJ2-7, with 10 bases fitting TRBD1. This CDR3 contains 12 residues. The ends lost 6 bases at V and 2 bases at J; junction bases unmatched: 1. Germline V gives CDR1 DFQATT, CDR2 SNEGSKA (reference sequence). DNA for the CDR3: TGCAGTGCCGGACAGGGGGCCTACGAGCAGTACTTC. This translates into CSAGQGAYEQYF.